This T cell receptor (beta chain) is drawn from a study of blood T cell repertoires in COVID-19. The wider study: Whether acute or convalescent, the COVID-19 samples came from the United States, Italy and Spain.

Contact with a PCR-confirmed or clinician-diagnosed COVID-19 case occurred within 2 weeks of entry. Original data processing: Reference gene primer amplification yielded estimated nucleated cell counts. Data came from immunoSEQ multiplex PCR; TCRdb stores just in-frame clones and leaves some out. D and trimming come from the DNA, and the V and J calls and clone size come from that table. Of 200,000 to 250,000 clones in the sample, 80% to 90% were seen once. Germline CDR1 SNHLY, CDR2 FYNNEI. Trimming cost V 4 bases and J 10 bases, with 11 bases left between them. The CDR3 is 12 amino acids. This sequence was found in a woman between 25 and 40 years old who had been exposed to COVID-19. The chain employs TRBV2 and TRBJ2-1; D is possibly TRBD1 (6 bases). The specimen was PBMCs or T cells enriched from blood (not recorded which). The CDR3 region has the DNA TGTGCCAGCAGTGGGAACAGGGACGAGCAGTTCTTC. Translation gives CASSGNRDEQFF.